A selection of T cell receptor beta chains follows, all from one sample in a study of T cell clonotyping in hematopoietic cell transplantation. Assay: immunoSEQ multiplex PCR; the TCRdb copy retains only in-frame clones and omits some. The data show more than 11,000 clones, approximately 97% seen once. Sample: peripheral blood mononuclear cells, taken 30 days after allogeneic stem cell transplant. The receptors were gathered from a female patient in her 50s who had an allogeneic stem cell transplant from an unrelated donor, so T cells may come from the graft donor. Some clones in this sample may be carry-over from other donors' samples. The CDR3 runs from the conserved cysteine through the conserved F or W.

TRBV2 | CASSQEGQDTEAFF
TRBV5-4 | CASSLRTREIETQYF
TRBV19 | CASSIPIGGKRVYGYTF
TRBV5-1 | CASSPSGGREKLFF
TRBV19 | CASSIDRQPGNTIYF
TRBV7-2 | CASSVARDIFYTGELFF
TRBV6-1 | CASSVGANYGYTF
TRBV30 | CAWSVGRLENSPLHF
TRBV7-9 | CASSLLSDTQYF
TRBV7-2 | CASSLAGQGKNQPQHF
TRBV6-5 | CASSFMGGTYGYTF
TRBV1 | CTSSQDMNTEAFF
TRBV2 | CASSEIRGTNTGELFF
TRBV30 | CAWSVGRAPDTQYF
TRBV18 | CASSPVPNQPQHF
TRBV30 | CAWYDRPGYGYTF
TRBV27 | CASSPRVNYGYTF
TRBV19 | CASSITYSNNQPQHF
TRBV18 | CASSPGQTGIQPQHF
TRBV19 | CASSSYRGTEAFF
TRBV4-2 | CASSQEVWGEVGGEQFF
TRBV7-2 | CASSRDSNTGELFF
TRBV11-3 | CASSLGRADEQYF
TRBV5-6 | CASSLGWLLATNEKLFF
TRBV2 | CASTGDTQYF
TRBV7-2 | CASSLGGTGGYTF
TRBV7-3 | CASTLRAGSNEQFF
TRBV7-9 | CASSFESRVYEQYF
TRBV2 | CASSSPEVRGYTF
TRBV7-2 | CASSARTALMNTEAFF
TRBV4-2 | CASSQGVAGEYNEQFF
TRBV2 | CASSERFTSPLHF
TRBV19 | CASSKDRGREAFF
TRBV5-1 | CASSLNGGNQPQHF
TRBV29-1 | CSVGGGGYTF
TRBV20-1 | CSARVPGGYTF
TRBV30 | CAWSTREWQGSSPLHF
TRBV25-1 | CASTSSSTQYF